Below, 18 T cell receptor beta chains from the same sample are listed, as sequenced in a study of T cell clones after liver transplantation. The repertoire was sequenced with immunoSEQ multiplex PCR; TCRdb's copy has only in-frame clones and lacks some. The table shows more than 100,000 clones, with about 81% occurring only once. This sample comprised CD4+ T cells from blood, obtained around 50 months after liver transplant. The receptors originated from a human patient who received a liver transplant. Some T cells may be the graft donor's.

The chain links TRBV29-1 to TRBJ1-3, with D possibly matching TRBD1 (6 bases). Trimming took 3 bases from V and 4 from J, leaving 16 bases between them. Germline V CDR1 and CDR2: SQVTM, ANQGSEA. The CDR3 length is 15 residues. CDR3 loop: CSVEARGRRGNTIYF. For the CDR3, the DNA is TGCAGCGTTGAGGCCCGGGGGCGGCGAGGAAACACCATATATTTT.

V and J are TRBV6-6 and TRBJ2-4, with D maybe TRBD1 (5 bases). Germline V CDR1 and CDR2: MNHNY, SVGAGI (reference sequence). CDR3 length equals 14 residues. Trimming removed 7 bases from V and 8 bases from J, with 18 bases in between. In DNA form, the CDR3 reads TGTGCCAGCACCCTGGGGTTTATAGGGGACATTCAGTACTTC. Translated, it gives CASTLGFIGDIQYF.

The J gene is TRBJ2-5, the V gene TRBV9; 7 bases align to TRBD2. V trimming: 2 bases; J trimming: 0 bases; junction bases outside the gene matches: 7. This CDR3 contains 16 residues. Germline loops: CDR1 SGDLS, CDR2 YYNGEE. This CDR3 reads CASSVAGGSNQETQYF. The CDR3 region has the DNA TGTGCCAGCAGCGTTGCCGGGGGGTCTAACCAAGAGACCCAGTACTTC. Complete variable domain (other parts from reference TRBV9 and TRBJ2-5): DSGVTQTPKHLITATGQRVTLRCSPRSGDLSVYWYQQSLDQGLQFLIQYYNGEERAKGNILERFSAQQFPDLHSELNLSSLELGDSALYFCASSVAGGSNQETQYFGPGTRLLVL.

In this sample, this clone turned up once. The J gene is TRBJ2-1, the V gene TRBV2; no clear D. The CDR3 has 11 amino acids. The germline V gene encodes CDR1 SNHLY and CDR2 FYNNEI. V was shortened by 4 bases and J by 9 bases, with 7 bases between the two germline ends. Here the CDR3 reads CASSGVAEQFF. The CDR3 nucleotides read TGTGCCAGCAGTGGGGTGGCTGAGCAGTTCTTC.

Note on this clone: Other DNA sequences in this specimen translate into the identical CDR3. The chain is built from TRBV7-3 and TRBJ1-1, with a tentative D call TRBD1 (5 bases). V gave up 2 bases and J gave up 1 base, with 5 bases separating them. Germline V lookup: CDR1 SGHTA, CDR2 FQGTGA. The CDR3 is 13 residues long. The CDR3 is CASSLGQNTEAFF. CDR3 coding DNA: TGTGCCAGCAGCTTAGGACAGAACACTGAAGCTTTCTTT.

The chain uses TRBV6-6 and TRBJ2-3; 8 positions match TRBD2. The CDR3 spans 15 residues. V was pared by 6 bases and J by 3 bases, with 8 bases of the junction left unmatched. Germline V lookup: CDR1 MNHNY, CDR2 SVGAGI (reference sequence). CDR3 amino acids: CASSRGGIQTDTQYF. For the CDR3, the DNA is TGTGCCAGCAGCCGCGGGGGGATACAAACAGATACGCAGTATTTT.

The chain links TRBV7-6 to TRBJ2-7; TRBD2 matches at 8 bases. V dropped 8 bases and J dropped 4; count of bases not matched to a gene: 13. Germline CDR1 is SGHVS and CDR2 is FNYEAQ. The CDR3 is 15 residues long. In DNA, the CDR3 is TGTGCCAGCTCTCCCCTCCCGGCTAGCGGGTACGAGCAGTACTTC. It yields the protein CASSPLPASGYEQYF.

The genes are TRBV19 and TRBJ2-2; a possible D gene is TRBD1 (6 bases). Trimming stripped 5 bases from V and 0 bases from J, with 13 bases between. Per the germline V gene, CDR1 is LNHDA and CDR2 is SQIVND (reference sequence). This CDR3 has 16 amino acids. Written as DNA, the CDR3 is TGTGCCAGTAGTGATGACAGGATAGCGAACACCGGGGAGCTGTTTTTT. Protein sequence: CASSDDRIANTGELFF.

J is TRBJ1-6 and V is TRBV16; D unclear. Trimming left V 0 bases short and J 10 bases short, with 13 bases between. The CDR3 runs to 15 residues. Germline assignment: CDR1 KGHSY and CDR2 FQNENV. The CDR3 loop is CASSQSPSPGSPLHF. The CDR3 DNA reads as TGTGCCAGCAGCCAATCCCCCTCCCCTGGGTCACCCCTCCACTTT. Using reference TRBV16 and TRBJ1-6 for the parts outside the CDR3, the full variable domain is GEEVAQTPKHLVRGEGQKAKLYCAPIKGHSYVFWYQQVLKNEFKFLISFQNENVFDETGMPKERFSAKCLPNSPCSLEIQATKLEDSAVYFCASSQSPSPGSPLHFGNGTRLTVT.

This chain links TRBV27 with TRBJ1-1; 9 nucleotides match TRBD1. The trim removed 1 base at V and 4 bases at J, leaving 7 bases unmatched. Germline V CDR1 and CDR2: MNHEY, SMNVEV (reference sequence). The CDR3 extends over 16 amino acids. In DNA form, the CDR3 reads TGTGCCAGCAGTTTATTGGGGACAGGGCGAAGCACTGAAGCTTTCTTT. Residues: CASSLLGTGRSTEAFF.

The chain couples TRBV19 to TRBJ1-4; D might be TRBD1 (6 bases). In germline, CDR1 is LNHDA, CDR2 SQIVND (reference sequence). The CDR3 consists of 18 residues. V shed 4 bases and J shed 1 base, with 19 bases lying between them. The CDR3 loop reads CASSRQVLGRVTNEKLFF. The CDR3, as DNA: TGTGCCAGTAGTAGACAGGTCCTAGGTCGGGTAACTAATGAAAAACTGTTTTTT.

The chain links TRBV29-1 to TRBJ2-5; D is uncertain. V was pared by 8 bases and J by 5 bases, with 18 bases between. Germline lookup yields CDR1 SQVTM and CDR2 ANQGSEA. This CDR3 is 13 amino acids long. The CDR3 region is CSFRAKGRETQYF. DNA for the CDR3: TGCAGCTTCCGGGCCAAGGGCAGGGAGACCCAGTACTTC.

The CDR3, as DNA: TGTGCCAGCAGCTTAGCAGGCAGGGGAGAAAAACTGTTTTTT. This translates into CASSLAGRGEKLFF. J is TRBJ1-4 and V is TRBV7-2; a weak D match, TRBD1 (6 bases). Trimming removed 0 bases at V and 8 bases at J, with 10 bases between. The CDR3 runs 14 residues. Germline assignment: CDR1 SGHTA and CDR2 FQGNSA.

This clone has more than one count but fewer than ten. J is TRBJ2-6 and V is TRBV7-9, with D perhaps TRBD2 (5 bases). The CDR3 has 15 residues. The germline V gene encodes CDR1 SEHNR and CDR2 FQNEAQ (reference sequence). Trimming shortened V by 4 bases and J by 0 bases, and 7 bases separated the two germline ends. The CDR3 reads CASSYGISGANVLTF. The DNA for the CDR3 is TGTGCCAGCAGCTACGGGATCTCTGGGGCCAACGTCCTGACTTTC.

The genes are TRBV5-4 and TRBJ2-5, with 10 bases identical to TRBD1. V was pared by 4 bases and J by 5 bases, with 11 bases of the junction left unmatched. The CDR3 covers 16 residues. From germline, CDR1 is SGHNT and CDR2 YYREEE (reference sequence). DNA for the CDR3: TGTGCCAGCAGCCTTCCCCGACAGGGGGCTGGGGAGACCCAGTACTTC. It translates to CASSLPRQGAGETQYF.

The rearrangement uses TRBV7-2 and TRBJ1-1; D gene unclear. CDR1 is SGHTA, CDR2 FQGNSA, per germline. V was clipped by 3 bases and J by 4 bases, with 21 bases between them. The CDR3 runs to 17 residues. As DNA, the CDR3 is TGTGCCAGCAGCTTTTGGACCTATAGGCTCGGAAGCACTGAAGCTTTCTTT. Its translation is CASSFWTYRLGSTEAFF. The full variable domain, rest sourced from reference TRBV7-2 and TRBJ1-1, is GAGVSQSPSNKVTEKGKDVELRCDPISGHTALYWYRQSLGQGLEFLIYFQGNSAPDKSGLPSDRFSAERTGGSVSTLTIQRTQQEDSAVYLCASSFWTYRLGSTEAFFGQGTRLTVV.

This clone was seen a few times. The gene calls are TRBV9 and TRBJ2-2; 12 bases align to TRBD2. This CDR3 region has 19 residues. V shed 4 bases and J 7 bases; nucleotides not matched to a gene: 17. Germline V gene sequence: CDR1 SGDLS, CDR2 YYNGEE. CDR3 sequence (DNA): TGTGCCAGCAGCCCGACCCTAAGACTAGCGGGAGTAGGGGTCGGGGAGCTGTTTTTT. Encoded protein: CASSPTLRLAGVGVGELFF.

Here the CDR3 reads CATSTRARGQLNYEQYF. In DNA, the CDR3 is TGTGCCACCAGCACTCGCGCCCGGGGACAGCTGAACTACGAGCAGTACTTC. The chain is built from TRBV15 and TRBJ2-7; TRBD1 matches 7 bases. CDR1 is LNHNV, CDR2 YYDKDF, per germline (reference sequence). This CDR3 contains 17 residues. Losses at the gene ends were 4 bases for V and 3 bases for J; bases not matched to a gene: 15. Variable domain in full (rest from reference TRBV15 and TRBJ2-7): DAMVIQNPRYQVTQFGKPVTLSCSQTLNHNVMYWYQQKSSQAPKLLFHYYDKDFNNEADTPDNFQSRRPNTSFCFLDIRSPGLGDTAMYLCATSTRARGQLNYEQYFGPGTRLTVT.